This T cell receptor beta chain was sequenced for a study of CXCR3-negative and CXCR3-positive naive CD8 T cells. Study in general: Some 150 million TRB reads in total, about 1.5 +/- 0.3 million per library.

A remark on this clonotype: The antigen is not known.

A CD45RO-CCR7+CD27+CD95- profile was what naive CD8+ T cells displayed. This CDR3 is 12 amino acids long. Germline loops: CDR1 SQVTM, CDR2 ANQGSEA. Libraries were UMI-labeled 5' RACE TRB cDNA. TCRdb re-called the 5' RACE reads, yielding one record per CDR3 amino acid sequence without DNA. Seen in this sample are 92,000 or so distinct CDR3 sequences; the ten most common clones hold roughly 1.1%. Findings and limits, study-wide: Between one naive subset and the other, surface CD5 was comparable, and TCR strength was inferred from TRB CDR3 properties. Memory cells diverged, while naive CXCR3-positive and CXCR3-negative cells had similar TRBV-TRBJ usage.

The TCR comes from a human donor in good health. Some clones in this sample may be carry-over from other donors' samples. The sequencing sample was made of naive CXCR3- CD8+ T cells from blood. The sample's subset: CD45RO-CCR7+CD27+CD95- naive CD8+ T cells lacking CXCR3 (TNR3-). The chain links TRBV29-1 to TRBJ2-7; TCRdb picks TRBD1, but there is no DNA to check that call. CDR3 amino acids: CSALGQGNEQYF.